A selection of T cell receptor beta chains follows, all from one sample in a study of blood T cell repertoires in COVID-19. The method was immunoSEQ multiplex PCR; TCRdb's version includes in-frame clones alone and lacks a portion of them. The sample holds 150,000 or so clones, about 89% seen once. The sample taken for sequencing was peripheral blood. The source of these receptors is a man aged 50-60 years with acute or convalescent COVID-19. Each CDR3 is given with its conserved first and last residue. D genes are given only for firm matches. Part of the rows lack a size; the others show once, few, many or a class for expanded clones.

J gene,clone size,D gene,V gene,CDR3 DNA,CDR3 protein
TRBJ2-1,once,.,TRBV24-1,TGTGCCACCAGTGATTTCGACAGTTACAATGAGCAGTTCTTC,CATSDFDSYNEQFF
TRBJ2-5,.,TRBD1,TRBV9,TGTGCCAGCAGGGGGACAGGGGAAACCCAGTACTTC,CASRGTGETQYF
TRBJ2-1,.,TRBD1,TRBV24-1,TGTGCCACCAGTGACCCTCGACAGGGTTCGGAGCATGAGCAGTTCTTC,CATSDPRQGSEHEQFF
TRBJ2-1,.,.,TRBV7-9,TGTGCCAGCAGCTTATCTGGAGAGGCCTACAATGAGCAGTTCTTC,CASSLSGEAYNEQFF
TRBJ1-1,few,.,TRBV12-3/TRBV12-4,TGTGCCAGCCGCGGGGTGGGAGACACTGAAGCTTTCTTT,CASRGVGDTEAFF
TRBJ2-1,.,.,TRBV24-1,TGTGCCACCAGTGATACAGGGCCCAGCTCCTACAATGAGCAGTTCTTC,CATSDTGPSSYNEQFF
TRBJ2-2,.,.,TRBV18,TGTGCCAGCTTCGGCGGGGAGCTGTTTTTT,CASFGGELFF
TRBJ1-2,.,.,TRBV3-1/TRBV3-2,TGTGCCAGCAGACACGACAGGTCCGGCGGCTACACCTTC,CASRHDRSGGYTF
TRBJ2-7,.,.,TRBV7-2,TGTGCCAGCAGCTTAGCGGCAACAGGGATTTACGAGCAGTACTTC,CASSLAATGIYEQYF
TRBJ2-3,.,TRBD2,TRBV11-2,TGTGCCAGCAGCTTAGCTCTAGCGGGGGCTACGCAGTATTTT,CASSLALAGATQYF
TRBJ1-4,few,.,TRBV10-3,TGTGCCATCAGTGAGTCTGAAAGTAGTGATGAAAAACTGTTTTTT,CAISESESSDEKLFF
TRBJ1-2,.,TRBD1,TRBV7-8,TGTGCCAGCAGCCAGACAGGGTTCGATGGCTACACCTTC,CASSQTGFDGYTF
TRBJ1-2,.,.,TRBV27,TGTGCCAGCAGAACACCTAACTATGGCTACACCTTC,CASRTPNYGYTF
TRBJ2-2,.,TRBD2,TRBV10-3,TGTGCCATCAGGGGAGCGGGAGGGAGAACCGGGGAGCTGTTTTTT,CAIRGAGGRTGELFF
TRBJ2-1,.,TRBD2,TRBV29-1,TGCAGCGTCGGAGGGACTAGCGGGGGGTCAATCCCCAATGAGCAGTTCTTC,CSVGGTSGGSIPNEQFF
TRBJ1-1,.,.,TRBV9,TGTGCCAGCAGCGTAGCTCAGGGAAACACTGAAGCTTTCTTT,CASSVAQGNTEAFF
TRBJ1-5,.,.,TRBV20-1,TGCAGTGCTAGTCTAGTGAGTCAGGGGATTCAGCCCCAGCATTTT,CSASLVSQGIQPQHF
TRBJ2-5,.,TRBD1,TRBV29-1,TGCAGCGTGGACAGGGAACTTGGGACCCAGTACTTC,CSVDRELGTQYF
TRBJ1-6,.,TRBD1,TRBV27,TGTGCCAGCAGGATCGGACAGGCAGGCTATAATTCACCCCTCCACTTT,CASRIGQAGYNSPLHF
TRBJ2-2,.,.,TRBV6-2/TRBV6-3,TGTGCCAGCAGTTACGAGACAACGAACACCGGGGAGCTGTTTTTT,CASSYETTNTGELFF
TRBJ1-6,.,TRBD1,TRBV4-3,TGCGCCAGCAGCCATCCCGGGACAGGAGATAATTCACCCCTCCACTTT,CASSHPGTGDNSPLHF
TRBJ2-3,.,TRBD1,TRBV28,TGTGCCAGCAGTCTTAAGACAGGGGATAGGTCAGATACGCAGTATTTT,CASSLKTGDRSDTQYF
TRBJ1-5,.,TRBD1,TRBV10-2,TGCGCCAGCAGTGAGCCAGACAGGGATCAGCCCCAGCATTTT,CASSEPDRDQPQHF
TRBJ1-2,.,TRBD1,TRBV7-8,TGTGCCAGCAGCTTAGGACAGGGGGATGGCTACACCTTC,CASSLGQGDGYTF
TRBJ1-1,.,TRBD1,TRBV19,TGTGCCAGTAGTATAATGGGACAGGTGAACACTGAAGCTTTCTTT,CASSIMGQVNTEAFF
TRBJ2-6,.,TRBD1,TRBV27,TGTGCCAGCAGTTTAAGGGGGCCTGGGGCCAACGTCCTGACTTTC,CASSLRGPGANVLTF
TRBJ2-1,.,TRBD2,TRBV7-2,TGTGCCAGCAGCTCGACTAGCGGGTACAATGAGCAGTTCTTC,CASSSTSGYNEQFF
TRBJ2-1,.,TRBD1,TRBV7-2,TGTGCCAGCAGCTTACGGCAGGGGGATAACAATGAGCAGTTCTTC,CASSLRQGDNNEQFF
TRBJ2-1,.,.,TRBV5-1,TGCGCCAGCAGCTTGCCAGCGGTGAACAATGAGCAGTTCTTC,CASSLPAVNNEQFF
TRBJ2-2,once,.,TRBV7-6,TGTGCCAGCAGCTTGGGGGCGGGGGCGCGCACCGGGGAGCTGTTTTTT,CASSLGAGARTGELFF
TRBJ1-4,once,.,TRBV3-1/TRBV3-2,TGTGCCAGCAGCCTTCAGGGCGCCGATGAAAAACTGTTTTTT,CASSLQGADEKLFF
TRBJ2-1,.,TRBD2,TRBV7-8,TGTGCCAGCAGCTTAGCGCTGCTAGCGGGGGCCCTTGCTTACAATGAGCAGTTCTTC,CASSLALLAGALAYNEQFF
TRBJ1-6,.,.,TRBV6-5,TGTGCCAGCAGTTACTCTTGGGAGTCGAATTCACCCCTCCACTTT,CASSYSWESNSPLHF
TRBJ2-1,.,TRBD1,TRBV19,TGTGCCAGTAACGACAGGGGGCGACATGAGCAGTTCTTC,CASNDRGRHEQFF
TRBJ2-1,once,TRBD1,TRBV5-5,TGTGCCAGCAGCCCTGACAGGGGTAACAATGAGCAGTTCTTC,CASSPDRGNNEQFF
TRBJ2-1,.,TRBD2,TRBV7-2,TGTGCCAGCAGCTTAGTTAGTAGCGGGGGCAATGAGCAGTTCTTC,CASSLVSSGGNEQFF
TRBJ1-4,.,.,TRBV6-2/TRBV6-3,TGTGCCAGCAGTTACAGAGCAACTAATGAAAAACTGTTTTTT,CASSYRATNEKLFF
TRBJ2-7,.,TRBD2,TRBV27,TGTGCCAGCAGTTTAGGCCCCGGGGGGAAGCCCTCCTACGAGCAGTACTTC,CASSLGPGGKPSYEQYF
TRBJ1-6,.,.,TRBV7-8,TGTGCCAGCAGCTTAATTCAAAGGGGAGGACTTGGGAATTCACCCCTCCACTTT,CASSLIQRGGLGNSPLHF
TRBJ2-1,.,TRBD2,TRBV5-5,TGTGCCAGCAGCGGACTAGCGGGAGGCCGGGGCGATGAGCAGTTCTTC,CASSGLAGGRGDEQFF
TRBJ2-7,.,.,TRBV4-1,TGCGCCAGCAGCCTAAGGACAGCACCGGCCACCTACGAGCAGTACTTC,CASSLRTAPATYEQYF
TRBJ1-5,.,TRBD1,TRBV5-1,TGCGCCAGCAGCTTGGGGGGGACAGGGGAAGGTCAGCCCCAGCATTTT,CASSLGGTGEGQPQHF
TRBJ1-4,once,.,TRBV27,TGTGCCAGCAGTTCAGGGCGACTGCTGGGAAAACTGTTTTTT,CASSSGRLLGKLFF
TRBJ2-3,.,.,TRBV11-2,TGTGCCAGCAGACTAGGAGATACGCAGTATTTT,CASRLGDTQYF
TRBJ1-1,.,.,TRBV30,TGTGCCTGGGACACAATGAACACTGAAGCTTTCTTT,CAWDTMNTEAFF
TRBJ1-2,.,.,TRBV7-9,TGTGCCAGCAGCTTAGCGCCCCGGGCAGGGAGGCACTATGGCTACACCTTC,CASSLAPRAGRHYGYTF
TRBJ2-2,.,.,TRBV24-1,TGTGCCACCAGTGATCCGGACAGCCGGAACACCGGGGAGCTGTTTTTT,CATSDPDSRNTGELFF
TRBJ1-2,.,.,TRBV11-2,TGTGCCAGCAGCTTAGTTGGGGGGAGCGGCTACACCTTC,CASSLVGGSGYTF
TRBJ1-1,.,TRBD1,TRBV19,TGTGCCAGTAGTAACCTAAAGACAGGGGGATTGAACACTGAAGCTTTCTTT,CASSNLKTGGLNTEAFF
TRBJ1-1,.,.,TRBV9,TGTGCCAGCAGCCCTCAGAAGGGGGAAGCTTTCTTT,CASSPQKGEAFF
TRBJ1-5,.,TRBD1,TRBV24-1,TGTGCCACCAGGAAACGAGACAGGGGCAATCAGCCCCAGCATTTT,CATRKRDRGNQPQHF
TRBJ1-1,.,TRBD1,TRBV6-5,TGTGCCAGCAGCAGGGGGCTGGCCACTGAAGCTTTCTTT,CASSRGLATEAFF
TRBJ1-4,.,.,TRBV28,TGTGCCAGCAGTCTTTCAGGGGTTCGGGAAAAACTGTTTTTT,CASSLSGVREKLFF
TRBJ2-2,.,TRBD2,TRBV11-2,TGTGCCAGCAGCACCTGGACTAGCGGGAGGTCCGGGGAGCTGTTTTTT,CASSTWTSGRSGELFF
TRBJ2-7,.,.,TRBV30,TGTGCCTGGAGGGAAGGGGTTTACGAGCAGTACTTC,CAWREGVYEQYF